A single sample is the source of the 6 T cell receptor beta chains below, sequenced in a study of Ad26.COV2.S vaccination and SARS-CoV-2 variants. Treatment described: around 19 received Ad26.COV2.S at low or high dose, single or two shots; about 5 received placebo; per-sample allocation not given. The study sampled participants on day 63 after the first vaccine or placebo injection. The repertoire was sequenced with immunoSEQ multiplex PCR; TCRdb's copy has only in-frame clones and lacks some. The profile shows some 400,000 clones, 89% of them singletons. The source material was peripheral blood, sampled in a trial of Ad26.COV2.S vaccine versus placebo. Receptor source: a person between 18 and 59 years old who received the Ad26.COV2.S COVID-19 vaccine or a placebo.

The chain's CDR3 is CAISDDLGTNYYEQYF. CDR3 in DNA: TGTGCCATCAGTGATGACCTAGGCACGAACTACTACGAGCAGTACTTC. V gene TRBV10-3 combines with J gene TRBJ2-7; no firm D call. This CDR3 contains 16 residues. V was shortened by 3 bases and J by 3 bases, with 18 bases between the two germline ends. CDR1 ENHRY and CDR2 SYGVKD come from the germline V gene.

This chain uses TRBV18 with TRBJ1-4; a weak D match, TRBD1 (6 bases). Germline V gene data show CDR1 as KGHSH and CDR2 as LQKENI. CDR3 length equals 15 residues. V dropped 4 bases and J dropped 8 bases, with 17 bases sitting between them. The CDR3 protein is CASSLQDSLPEKLFF. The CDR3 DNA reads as TGTGCCAGCTCACTACAGGACAGTTTACCCGAAAAACTGTTTTTT.

The CDR3 coding sequence is TGTGCCAGCAGCTTTTACCGAGGGGGCTGGAGAGAGGAGCAGTTCTTC. Encoded protein: CASSFYRGGWREEQFF. The chain uses TRBV5-4 and TRBJ2-1; 7 bases map to TRBD1. CDR3 length equals 16 residues. V shed 2 bases and J 10 bases; nucleotides not matched to a gene: 15. Germline CDR1 and CDR2: SGHNT and YYREEE (reference sequence).

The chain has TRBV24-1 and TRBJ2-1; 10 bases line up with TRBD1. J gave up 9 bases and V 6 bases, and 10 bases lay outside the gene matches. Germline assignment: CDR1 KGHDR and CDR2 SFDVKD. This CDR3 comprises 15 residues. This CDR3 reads CATSRSGTGDGEQFF. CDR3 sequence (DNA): TGTGCCACCAGTAGGTCCGGGACAGGGGACGGTGAGCAGTTCTTC.

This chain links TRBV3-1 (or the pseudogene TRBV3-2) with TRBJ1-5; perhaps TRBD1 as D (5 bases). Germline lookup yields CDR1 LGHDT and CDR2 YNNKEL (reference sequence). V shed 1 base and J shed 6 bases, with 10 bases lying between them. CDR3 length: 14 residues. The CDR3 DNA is TGTGCCAGCAGCCAAGCGGGACGGGGTCAGCCCCAGCATTTT. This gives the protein CASSQAGRGQPQHF.

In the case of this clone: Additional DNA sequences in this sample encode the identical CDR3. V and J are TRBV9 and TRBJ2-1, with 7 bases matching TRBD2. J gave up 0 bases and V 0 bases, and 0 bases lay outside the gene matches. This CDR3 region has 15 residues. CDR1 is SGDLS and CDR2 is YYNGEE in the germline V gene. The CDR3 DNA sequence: TGTGCCAGCAGCGTAGCGGGAGGCTCCTACAATGAGCAGTTCTTC. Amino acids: CASSVAGGSYNEQFF.